This T cell receptor beta chain was sequenced in a study of T-cell memory formation after mild COVID-19. Each CDR3 protein gets one entry after TCRdb re-called the 5' RACE reads with MiXCR. Altogether around 130,000 distinct CDR3 sequences are present, roughly 6% being singletons, with the ten largest covering 2% to 2.5%. Germline lookup yields CDR1 LGHDT and CDR2 YNNKEL (reference sequence). The CDR3 runs to 14 residues. Trimming shortened V by 0 bases and J by 6 bases, and 10 bases separated the two germline ends. This TCR came from an adult woman who had mild COVID-19 (a few samples of this study predate the infection). Cell type and time point are not known. Specimen: PBMCs or a T cell subset sorted from them (not recorded which). This rearrangement joins TRBV3-1 to TRBJ2-3; no firm D call. The CDR3 DNA sequence: TGTGCCAGCAGCCAAGATCCGGCAGTGGATACGCAGTATTTT. It translates to CASSQDPAVDTQYF.